This TCR beta chain was recovered during a study of OX40 agonist ivuxolimab in advanced cancers. For the study at large: The mean age was 60 years, ranging from 23 to 79, with over 70% of participants male.

Notes on this clone: Its target is unknown.

Sequencing was performed with immunoSEQ multiplex PCR; in TCRdb, only in-frame clones are kept and a portion is missing. The sample yields fewer than 200,000 clones, approximately 94% seen once. Broader study findings: Partial responders receiving 0.1-3.0 mg/kg showed among the lowest clonal expansion.

Germline V gene lookup returns CDR1 MGHRA and CDR2 YSYEKL. The CDR3 runs 17 residues. With 0 bases clipped from V and 0 bases from J, the junction kept 5 bases outside the gene matches. V and J are TRBV4-1 and TRBJ1-1; 9 nucleotides match TRBD1. This TCR was sampled from an adult with an advanced solid tumor such as melanoma, head and neck, liver or kidney cancer. The source was CD4+ or CD8+ T cells sorted from blood, collected in a trial of the OX40 agonist ivuxolimab. CDR3 nucleotides: TGCGCCAGCAGCCAAGATGGGACAGGGTTTCTGAACACTGAAGCTTTCTTT. Its translation is CASSQDGTGFLNTEAFF.